Here is one TCR beta chain with its context. The antigen is not known. This specimen comes from a study of T cell responses to AZD1222 COVID-19 vaccine. Study background: Whether given at about 4 or about 12 weeks, second doses were pooled. Study findings and constraints: Clonal diversity was possibly underestimated, and the donors were mostly white British, with more females. Repertoire sampling occurred only after the peak T cell response.

The table came from immunoSEQ multiplex PCR; TCRdb's copy has only in-frame clones and leaves some out. The sample holds about 140,000 clones; around 92% are singletons and the top ten take under 3.5%. Looked up from germline, CDR1 is SGHRS and CDR2 is YFSETQ. Germline trimming cut 6 bases from V and 0 bases from J; bases unmatched to any gene: 8. The CDR3 runs to 16 residues. The J gene is TRBJ2-2, the V gene TRBV5-1, with 7 positions matching TRBD2. This sequence originates from an adult in good health. Sequencing was performed on peripheral blood, taken on day 0 of AZD1222 vaccination. The CDR3 coding sequence is TGCGCCAGCACCCGGGGGGACGACGCGAACACCGGGGAGCTGTTTTTT. Encoded protein: CASTRGDDANTGELFF.